Detailed here is one TCR beta chain. Its specificity is not known. The source of the sample is a study of vaccination effects on CD4 cells after COVID-19. Study-wide background: With 10 ug/ml peptides and roughly 9.3 IU/ml IL-2, fewer than 2.5 million PBMC per well were cultured.

Repertoires were generated with immunoSEQ multiplex PCR, while TCRdb's copy carries only in-frame clones and drops some. Of tens of thousands of clones in the sample, around 73% were seen once. Germline CDR1 reads SGHAT; CDR2 reads FQNNGV. The V and J ends lost 3 bases and 1 base, in that order; junction bases with no gene match: 3. This CDR3 is built from 16 residues. With roughly 9 days of culture completed, CD4+ T cells were isolated. Each person got two doses of an mRNA SARS-CoV-2 vaccine, BNT162b2 or mRNA-1273. V and J are TRBV11-2 and TRBJ1-3; 10 nucleotides agree with TRBD1. This TCR was sampled from a human donor who received a COVID-19 vaccine. This material consisted of CD4+ T cells from PBMCs cultured without peptide, taken after COVID-19 vaccination. CDR3 in DNA: TGTGCCAGCAGCTTTGGGACAGGGGTTTCTGGAAACACCATATATTTT. Amino acids: CASSFGTGVSGNTIYF.